This TCR beta chain was profiled in a study of T cells expressing NK-cell markers. Study background: Researchers got TCR beta repertoires out of sorted CD3+CD56+NKG2C+, CD3+CD56+NKG2C- and CD3+CD56-NKG2C+ T cells. Study results and caveats: The share of CD8+ T cells held by dominant NKG2C+ clonotypes was about 1.0-8% in about 6 donors.

TCRdb reprocessed the 5' RACE reads and reports one entry per CDR3 protein, with no DNA. Its table lists some 410,000 distinct CDR3 sequences. Worth noting for this clonotype: Its antigen remains unidentified.

The sample was blood T cells: a sorted CD56 or NKG2C T cell subset, CD4+ or CD8+ T cells, or bulk PBMC T cells (not recorded which). The clonotype originates from a woman between 18 and 70 years old in good health.

This CDR3 reads CASSPSRYGYTF. The V gene is TRBV14, the J gene TRBJ1-2. The CDR3 extends over 12 amino acids. Germline lookup yields CDR1 SGHDN and CDR2 FVKESK.